Following are 7 T cell receptor beta chains from one sample sequenced in a study of graft-versus-host responses after intestinal transplantation. Libraries were prepared by immunoSEQ multiplex PCR; TCRdb keeps only in-frame clonotypes and omits some of them. The sample shows over 75,000 clones, about 88% of them seen only once. These receptors' targets are unknown. Sequenced material: unstimulated CD4+ T cells sorted from spleen or lymph node cells, taken before intestinal transplant. The source is a human donor who received an intestinal transplant.

The rearrangement links TRBV5-1 to TRBJ2-3, with D hard to call. V gave up 0 bases and J gave up 0 bases, with 11 bases separating them. Germline V lookup: CDR1 SGHRS, CDR2 YFSETQ. The CDR3 spans 16 residues. The DNA for the CDR3 is TGCGCCAGCAGCTTGGTGGCAGTTGCTAGCACAGATACGCAGTATTTT. This gives the protein CASSLVAVASTDTQYF.

The chain is built from TRBV19 and TRBJ2-3; D ambiguous. The CDR3 has 13 residues. Germline loops: CDR1 LNHDA, CDR2 SQIVND (reference sequence). Trimming stripped 1 base from V and 6 bases from J, with 8 bases between. CDR3 bases: TGTGCCAGTAGTATAGGACTCCCGGATACGCAGTATTTT. Protein sequence: CASSIGLPDTQYF.

The gene calls are TRBV28 and TRBJ1-1; D may be TRBD1 (6 bases). This CDR3 is 14 amino acids long. CDR1 is MDHEN, CDR2 SYDVKM, per germline. Trimming stripped 6 bases from V and 4 bases from J, with 15 bases between. The CDR3 sequence is CASSRGGWGTEAFF. The CDR3 nucleotides read TGTGCCAGCAGCCGGGGGGGCTGGGGCACTGAAGCTTTCTTT.

This chain connects TRBV6-5 to TRBJ1-2, with TRBD1 identical over 7 bases. The germline gives CDR1 MNHEY, CDR2 SVGAGI. The CDR3 has 15 amino acids. J lost 0 bases, V lost 6 bases, and 7 bases had no gene match. The CDR3 reads CASSKYRGANYGYTF. The CDR3 DNA is TGTGCCAGCAGCAAATACAGGGGTGCTAACTATGGCTACACCTTC.

CDR3 residues: CASARDKAYGQYF. The DNA of the CDR3 is TGTGCCAGTGCCCGGGACAAGGCGTATGGGCAGTACTTC. V and J are TRBV11-3 and TRBJ2-7, with D tentatively TRBD1 (6 bases). The CDR3 contains 13 residues. Trimming removed 9 bases from V and 9 bases from J, with 21 bases in between. CDR1 and CDR2 (germline): SGHNT, YENEEA.

This rearrangement joins TRBV9 to TRBJ2-3; 11 bases fit TRBD1. Trimming cost V 4 bases and J 3 bases; bases outside gene matches: 4. There are 15 residues in the CDR3. The germline gives CDR1 SGDLS, CDR2 YYNGEE. CDR3 nucleotide sequence: TGTGCCAGCAGCATTGGACAGGGGGCAACAGATACGCAGTATTTT. This codes for CASSIGQGATDTQYF.

This sequence joins TRBV28 and TRBJ2-1; 8 nucleotides agree with TRBD1. The ends lost 8 bases at V and 4 bases at J; junction bases unmatched: 10. There are 15 residues in the CDR3. Germline values: CDR1 MDHEN, CDR2 SYDVKM. The CDR3: CASGRGQGNYNEQFF. The CDR3 region has the DNA TGTGCCAGCGGAAGAGGACAGGGAAATTACAATGAGCAGTTCTTC.